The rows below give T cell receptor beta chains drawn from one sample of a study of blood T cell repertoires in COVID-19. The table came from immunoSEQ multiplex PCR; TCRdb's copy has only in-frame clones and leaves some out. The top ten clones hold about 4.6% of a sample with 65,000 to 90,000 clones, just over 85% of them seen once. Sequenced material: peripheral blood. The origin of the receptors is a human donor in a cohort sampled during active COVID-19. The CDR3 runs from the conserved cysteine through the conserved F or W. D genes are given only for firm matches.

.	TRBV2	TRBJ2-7	TGTGCCAGCGCTCTGCGGGAAAAAGAGTACTTC	CASALREKEYF
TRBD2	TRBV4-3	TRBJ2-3	TGCGCCAGCAGCCCAACTAGCGGGGGCACAGATACGCAGTATTTT	CASSPTSGGTDTQYF
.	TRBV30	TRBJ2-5	TGTGCCTGGAGTGGGGGCAGGGGGGAAAGGGAGACCCAGTACTTC	CAWSGGRGERETQYF
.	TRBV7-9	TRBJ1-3	TGTGCCAGCAGCTTCACAGGGATTCCATCTGGAAACACCATATATTTT	CASSFTGIPSGNTIYF
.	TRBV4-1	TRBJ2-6	TGCGCCAGCAGCCAAGAATGGCTAGCTGGGGCCAACGTCCTGACTTTC	CASSQEWLAGANVLTF
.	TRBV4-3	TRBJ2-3	TGCGCCAGCAGCCAAGATAGAGGACTTCTTCACACAGATACGCAGTATTTT	CASSQDRGLLHTDTQYF
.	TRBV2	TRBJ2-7	TGTGCCAGCAGTGATAGTGGGAGTCGGTCCTACGAGCAGTACTTC	CASSDSGSRSYEQYF
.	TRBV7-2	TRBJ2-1	TGTGCCAGCAGCCAAACATACAATGAGCAGTTCTTC	CASSQTYNEQFF
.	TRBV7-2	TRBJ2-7	TGTGCCAGCAGCCCCGTCCTCGAGGCCTACGAGCAGTACTTC	CASSPVLEAYEQYF
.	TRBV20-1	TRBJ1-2	TGCAGTGCTAGGGAGGGCTACGGCTACACCTTC	CSAREGYGYTF